This entry lists 16 T cell receptor beta chains sequenced from one sample in a study of response to subunit inactivated influenza vaccine. TCRdb redid the calling of the RT-PCR reads with MiXCR, one entry per CDR3 protein. Among about 530,000 distinct CDR3 sequences listed, about an eighth were seen once. The sample in question was PBMCs from blood, obtained on the day of vaccination. These receptors all stem from a man aged 50-60 years who received an inactivated influenza vaccine.

This clonotype was picked up a small number of times. V and J are TRBV5-1 and TRBJ1-1; D might be TRBD1 (5 bases). The CDR3 has 13 residues. V lost 2 bases and J 4 bases, leaving 9 bases between the germline ends. Germline loops: CDR1 SGHRS, CDR2 YFSETQ. The CDR3 DNA reads TGCGCCAGCAGCTTTAGGGGCGTCACTGAAGCTTTCTTT. Its protein is CASSFRGVTEAFF.

The chain recombines TRBV7-8 with TRBJ2-6, with TRBD1 matching over 9 bases. Germline V gives CDR1 SGHVS, CDR2 FQNEAQ. This CDR3 contains 17 residues. The ends lost 4 bases at V and 3 bases at J; junction bases unmatched: 7. The CDR3 region has the DNA TGTGCCAGCAGCTCTGGACAGGGGTTCGGTGGGGCCAACGTCCTGACTTTC. As protein: CASSSGQGFGGANVLTF.

The rearrangement uses TRBV3-1 and TRBJ2-1; D might be TRBD2 (5 bases). Trimming left V 1 base short and J 7 bases short, with 14 bases between. The CDR3 is 15 residues long. Germline CDR1 is LGHDT and CDR2 is YNNKEL (reference sequence). CDR3 amino acids: CASSQGKQLVNEQFF. The DNA of the CDR3 is TGTGCCAGCAGCCAAGGAAAGCAACTAGTAAATGAGCAGTTCTTC.

V usage is TRBV11-2 and J usage is TRBJ2-1, with 11 bases lining up with TRBD2. The CDR3 has 20 residues. V trimming: 5 bases; J trimming: 3 bases; junction bases outside the gene matches: 18. Germline lookup yields CDR1 SGHAT and CDR2 FQNNGV. The DNA of the CDR3 is TGTGCCAGCAGCCCCCATCCGGGACAAACTAGCGGGGGCCTCTACAATGAGCAGTTCTTC. Translation gives CASSPHPGQTSGGLYNEQFF.

The chain joins TRBV24-1 to TRBJ2-2; 10 bases line up with TRBD2. V shed 3 bases and J 5 bases; nucleotides not matched to a gene: 8. The CDR3 sequence is 17 residues long. Looked up from germline, CDR1 is KGHDR and CDR2 is SFDVKD. The DNA of the CDR3 is TGTGCCACCAGTGATCTAGCTAGCGGGAGTTGGACCGGGGAGCTGTTTTTT. Amino acid sequence: CATSDLASGSWTGELFF.

This rearrangement joins TRBV20-1 to TRBJ2-1; D might be TRBD2 (6 bases). The CDR3 spans 15 residues. Trimming stripped 6 bases from V and 1 base from J, with 16 bases between. Germline V lookup: CDR1 DFQATT, CDR2 SNEGSKA (reference sequence). The CDR3, as DNA: TGCAGTGCCAGTCCGAGGACTATGTCCTACAATGAGCAGTTCTTC. This sequence encodes CSASPRTMSYNEQFF.

In its sample, this clonotype was seen a few times. This CDR3 is CASSEVGRGHEQYF. The CDR3 DNA follows: TGTGCCAGCAGTGAAGTCGGCAGGGGCCACGAGCAGTACTTC. The V call is TRBV6-1, the J call TRBJ2-7, with a possible D match to TRBD1 (6 bases). Germline CDR1 MNHNS, CDR2 SASEGT. The CDR3 extends over 14 amino acids. Deletions cut 1 base from V and 5 bases from J, with 12 bases between.

This chain links TRBV15 with TRBJ2-5, with D possibly TRBD1 on 6 matching bases. This CDR3 is built from 14 residues. V lost 4 bases and J lost 2, with 11 bases in between. CDR1 LNHNV and CDR2 YYDKDF come from the germline V gene (reference sequence). The CDR3 is CATSTTDRQETQYF. The CDR3 DNA follows: TGTGCCACCAGCACCACGGACAGACAAGAGACCCAGTACTTC.

This clonotype was seen more than once but under ten times. The genes are TRBV12-3 or TRBV12-4 and TRBJ2-1; 9 bases map to TRBD2. The CDR3 has 16 residues. Trimming removed 3 bases from V and 4 bases from J; junction bases left unmatched: 7. The CDR3 sequence: CASSFRRGGLYNEQFF. CDR3 nucleotide sequence: TGTGCCAGCAGTTTTAGGCGGGGGGGCCTTTACAATGAGCAGTTCTTC.

The chain links TRBV7-2 to TRBJ2-1; 10 positions match TRBD2. With V trimmed by 2 bases and J by 2 bases, 6 bases remained unmatched. The germline gives CDR1 SGHTA, CDR2 FQGNSA. CDR3 size: 17 residues. The CDR3 DNA is TGTGCCAGCAGCTTACCTAGCGGGGGCCTGACCTACAATGAGCAGTTCTTC. This codes for CASSLPSGGLTYNEQFF.

On this clonotype itself: No conserved phenylalanine or tryptophan is present at the end of the CDR3, so a read error is the likely explanation. The V gene is TRBV28, the J gene TRBJ2-7; D is undetermined. With 5 bases removed from V and 0 bases from J, the gap between germline ends came to 8 bases. CDR3 length: 13 residues. Germline V gives CDR1 MDHEN, CDR2 SYDVKM. This chain's CDR3 is CASSNYNSYEQYL. CDR3 in DNA: TGTGCCAGCAGTAATTACAACTCCTACGAGCAGTACTTG.

In its sample, this clonotype was seen a few times. DNA of the CDR3: TGTGCCAGCAGCTTTGCGAACACTGAAGCTTTCTTT. Translation: CASSFANTEAFF. The chain joins TRBV7-9 to TRBJ1-1; D remains unclear. CDR3 length: 12 amino acids. Germline CDR1 is SEHNR and CDR2 is FQNEAQ (reference sequence). The V end was cut by 3 bases, the J end by 1 base, with 3 bases between. The variable domain in full, with the rest retrieved from reference TRBV7-9 and TRBJ1-1, is DTGVSQNPRHKITKRGQNVTFRCDPISEHNRLYWYRQTLGQGPEFLTYFQNEAQLEKSRLLSDRFSAERPKGSFSTLEIQRTEQGDSAMYLCASSFANTEAFFGQGTRLTVV.

This clonotype was found a few times. The CDR3 loop is CASSSSGSIEQFF. The DNA of the CDR3 is TGTGCCAGCAGCTCTAGCGGGAGTATTGAGCAGTTCTTC. The rearrangement uses TRBV2 and TRBJ2-1; 10 bases map to TRBD2. Germline V gene lookup returns CDR1 SNHLY and CDR2 FYNNEI. J lost 9 bases, V lost 6 bases, and 5 bases had no gene match. The CDR3 sequence is 13 residues long.

This clonotype was found a few times. The chain links TRBV7-9 to TRBJ2-7, with 7 bases lining up with TRBD1. Germline V gene lookup returns CDR1 SEHNR and CDR2 FQNEAQ (reference sequence). J lost 2 bases, V lost 2 bases, and 6 bases had no gene match. The CDR3 is 15 amino acids. CDR3 DNA sequence: TGTGCCAGCAGCTTATCCGAGACAGGGACCTACGAGCAGTACTTC. Translated, it gives CASSLSETGTYEQYF. Looking up the rest from reference TRBV7-9 and TRBJ2-7 gives the full variable domain: DTGVSQNPRHKITKRGQNVTFRCDPISEHNRLYWYRQTLGQGPEFLTYFQNEAQLEKSRLLSDRFSAERPKGSFSTLEIQRTEQGDSAMYLCASSLSETGTYEQYFGPGTRLTVT.

Only a few counts were recorded for this clonotype. The CDR3 nucleotides read TGCAGCGTTGTTGGGCTGTTCTACGAGCAGTACTTC. Residues: CSVVGLFYEQYF. The genes are TRBV29-1 and TRBJ2-7; no clear D. There are 12 residues in the CDR3. Germline values: CDR1 SQVTM, CDR2 ANQGSEA. V gave up 4 bases and J gave up 3 bases, with 10 bases separating them.

The sample holds a few counts of this clonotype. V gene TRBV20-1 combines with J gene TRBJ2-1, with D maybe TRBD2 (6 bases). The CDR3 runs 14 residues. V was shortened by 3 bases and J by 6 bases, with 15 bases between the two germline ends. Germline V gene data show CDR1 as DFQATT and CDR2 as SNEGSKA (reference sequence). The CDR3 sequence is CSASVPAGLNEQFF. CDR3 DNA sequence: TGCAGTGCTAGCGTCCCAGCGGGTCTCAATGAGCAGTTCTTC.